This is a list of T cell receptor beta chains from one sample in a study of identical twins. MiXCR was run by TCRdb on the 5' RACE reads, yielding one entry per CDR3 protein. This sample carries approximately 700,000 distinct CDR3 sequences, approximately 18% of them seen once, and the ten largest clones take over 10%. The same specimen was also included in a second study, on T cells expressing NK-cell markers.

The sample was PBMCs. All receptors come from a woman aged 18-29 years in good health. Both conserved end residues are part of each CDR3. The D gene is left open where the match is weak. Some rows have no size entry. The others give once, few or many, or a class for an expanded clone.

J: TRBJ2-5
size: -
D: -
V: TRBV29-1
CDR3: CSVVKGGETQYF
DNA: TGCAGCGTTGTTAAGGGCGGAGAGACCCAGTACTTC

J: TRBJ2-7
size: -
D: TRBD2
V: TRBV18
CDR3: CASSPGSGGGEQYF
DNA: TGTGCCAGCTCACCTGGCAGCGGGGGAGGCGAGCAGTACTTC

J: TRBJ2-1
size: -
D: TRBD1
V: TRBV20-1
CDR3: CSARDETGARNEQFF
DNA: TGCAGTGCTAGAGACGAGACAGGGGCCCGAAATGAGCAGTTCTTC

J: TRBJ1-1
size: once
D: -
V: TRBV20-1
CDR3: CSARARPATEAFF
DNA: TGCAGTGCTAGAGCCCGTCCTGCCACTGAAGCTTTCTTT

J: TRBJ2-7
size: -
D: -
V: TRBV6-5
CDR3: CASSSLPVGSHEQYF
DNA: TGTGCCAGCAGTTCCTTGCCCGTCGGGAGCCACGAGCAGTACTTC

J: TRBJ2-7
size: many
D: TRBD2
V: TRBV7-2
CDR3: CASSPGLATYEQYF
DNA: TGTGCCAGCAGCCCGGGACTAGCGACATACGAGCAGTACTTC

J: TRBJ1-2
size: -
D: -
V: TRBV29-1
CDR3: CSVETSYGYTF
DNA: TGCAGCGTTGAGACCAGTTATGGCTACACCTTC

J: TRBJ2-1
size: -
D: TRBD2
V: TRBV29-1
CDR3: CSGTGGGYNEQFF
DNA: TGCAGCGGTACGGGGGGGGGCTACAATGAGCAGTTCTTC

J: TRBJ2-7
size: -
D: TRBD2
V: TRBV9
CDR3: CASSDPSGGTYEQYF
DNA: TGTGCCAGCAGCGACCCTAGCGGGGGGACCTACGAGCAGTACTTC

J: TRBJ2-2
size: few
D: TRBD2
V: TRBV4-1
CDR3: CASSQSPSGTSARERTGELFF
DNA: TGCGCCAGCAGCCAATCCCCCTCCGGGACTAGCGCCAGGGAAAGGACCGGGGAGCTGTTTTTT

J: TRBJ1-5
size: -
D: -
V: TRBV12-5
CDR3: CASGLVTGRSNQPQHF
DNA: TGTGCTAGTGGTTTGGTAACGGGACGCAGCAATCAGCCCCAGCATTTT

J: TRBJ2-2
size: -
D: -
V: TRBV6-1
CDR3: CATTAPGELFF
DNA: TGTGCCACCACCGCCCCCGGGGAGCTGTTTTTT

J: TRBJ2-1
size: -
D: TRBD2
V: TRBV7-9
CDR3: CASSPLLASNEQFF
DNA: TGTGCCAGCAGCCCTCTACTAGCGAGCAATGAGCAGTTCTTC

J: TRBJ2-5
size: -
D: -
V: TRBV20-1
CDR3: CSALGSARRGETQYF
DNA: TGCAGTGCCCTAGGCAGCGCCAGGCGCGGGGAGACCCAGTACTTC

J: TRBJ2-1
size: few
D: -
V: TRBV2
CDR3: CASRAHNEQFF
DNA: TGTGCCAGCCGAGCCCACAATGAGCAGTTCTTC

J: TRBJ2-3
size: -
D: TRBD2
V: TRBV6-1
CDR3: CASSRPLAGGPSTQYF
DNA: TGTGCCAGCAGCCGACCTCTAGCGGGGGGGCCAAGTACGCAGTATTTT